This T cell receptor beta chain comes out of a study of blood T cell repertoires in COVID-19. Only in-frame clones appear in the TCRdb table, and some are missing; sequencing was by immunoSEQ multiplex PCR. This sample has approximately 200,000 clones, with more than 75% found just once. Germline-derived CDR1 and CDR2 are SGHRS and YFSETQ. V trimming: 4 bases; J trimming: 4 bases; junction bases outside the gene matches: 7. The CDR3 is made up of 15 amino acids. The receptor's source is a man in his sixties who had recovered from COVID-19. This chain connects TRBV5-1 to TRBJ2-4; 8 bases are shared with TRBD1. The sequencing input was peripheral blood. CDR3 sequence: CASSKDTGGKNIQYF. Written as DNA, the CDR3 is TGCGCCAGCAGCAAAGACACAGGGGGGAAAAACATTCAGTACTTC.